Sequencing of this T cell receptor beta chain was carried out in a study of cytomegalovirus exposure and HLA in healthy donors (dated by TCRdb to 2015 to 2018). For the study in its entirety: According to an earlier analysis of a few hundred of the donors, roughly 180 million T cells yielded roughly 100 million unique TCR beta sequences and about 300 Gb of sequence data. Approximately 310 gigabases of sequencing data and approximately 85 million unique TCR sequences were included in an early release covering 500 to 750 HLA-typed donors. Of the roughly 400 genotyped donors, about 80% fell in the genetic ancestry cluster associated with self-reported Caucasian donors. The aim of the study was to test whether cataloging public T cell receptors could identify signatures of past pathogen exposure. Using immunosequencing, the study profiled T cell repertoires from roughly 650 subjects and related those repertoires to cytomegalovirus serostatus. Besides the first cohort of some 670 subjects, a separate validation cohort made up of roughly 130 different subjects was used. The study combined high-throughput TCR immunosequencing, statistical association of individual TCRs with disease status, and machine learning to predict cytomegalovirus infection status. A later analysis re-analyzed previously published TCR beta repertoires from roughly 690 donors and added high-resolution HLA genotyping to study TCR occurrence patterns. The later analysis used no new phenotypic data to find candidate immune exposures, relying instead on TCR beta sequences and their occurrence across donors. In an earlier analysis of 500 to 650 of the donors, high-throughput TCR beta sequencing was used to judge whether each TCR beta V gene segment behaved as functional or pseudogenic. Alongside the repertoire data, information on donor age, sex, ethnicity and CMV serostatus was compiled. A later genetic analysis used genome-wide SNP genotypes for about 65% of the roughly 700 donors, treating that subset as a discovery cohort. All discovery cohort repertoires had been generated using a single sequencing platform. Class I and class II HLA loci were covered by the typing at four-digit resolution. Typing coverage differed by locus: A, B, C, DRB1 and DQB1 were typed in roughly 620-640 donors, DQA1 in 500 to 550, DPA1 in 600 to 610, and DPB1 in 400 to 490. Because of strong linkage in the cohort, roughly five DR-DQ haplotypes were treated as single units for association and clustering. Among a few hundred genotyped donors of the cohort, an average of around 240,000 unique TCR beta nucleotide sequences were sequenced per donor, roughly 20% of them non-productive. General conclusions and limits of the study: The sequencing pipeline was judged likely to have produced a cluster of highly shared sequence variants as a technical artifact. According to the authors, the approach could potentially be generalized to other disease states and immunological phenotypes. Seventeen rarely observed V segments, including chromosome 9 orphons, were excluded from the earlier analysis of several hundred of the donors because counts were too low. In a later analysis, HLA-associated TCR beta chains showed more clonal expansion and lower generation probabilities than non-associated chains that were equally common. The presence/absence analyses assumed that sequencing depth was roughly uniform across donors, and that assumption may not be true. At a false discovery rate of 0.05, a later analysis linked under 20,000 TCR beta sequences to specific HLA alleles. Linkage disequilibrium might explain the correlated functional status among segregating V segments, but an unknown experimental factor could not be ruled out. The study gave a list of about 170 TCR beta chains associated with cytomegalovirus. Assigning TCR associations to individual alleles was difficult when HLA alleles, especially DR and DQ, strongly co-occurred. A further reported finding was that TCR beta sequences accurately predicted the HLA-A and HLA-B alleles for most subjects in the first cohort. In a later analysis, TCR association rates were found to vary across HLA loci, with the most associated TCRs seen for DRB1 alleles and the fewest for HLA-C alleles. Three of the identified cytomegalovirus-associated TCR beta chains were confirmed in vitro to be specific for cytomegalovirus antigens. Only TCR beta chains were sequenced in this cohort, and the absence of alpha or paired-chain data limited detectable features. Most TCR sequences were observed very rarely across donors, whereas some public TCRs were present in many individuals. According to a later genetic analysis, donors in an Asian-associated ancestry cluster had fewer N-insertions in productive TCRs than the approximately 630-donor mean. The 87-base-pair reads could not distinguish some IMGT-functional V segments, including TRBV6-2 and TRBV6-3, so those segments were excluded. CMV serostatus was the only immune exposure information available for the cohort. Most CMV-associated TCR beta chains appeared to be HLA-restricted in a later analysis, and the HLA associations seemed to be driven largely by CMV exposure. In a later analysis, several top co-occurrence clusters were reported to appear linked to parvovirus B19, influenza, CMV and Epstein-Barr virus. An earlier analysis of approximately 530 of the donors showed that most TCR beta V segments appeared in productive rearrangements either about 87% or about 30% of the time, which broadly matched IMGT annotations. A later genetic analysis associated a missense DCLRE1C variant with V-gene and J-gene trimming of TCR beta chains, and an independent cohort replicated the association. Because HLA typing was unavailable for some donors at each locus, only the typed subset was used in association tests. Cytomegalovirus status was reported to be diagnosed by the classifier with high specificity and sensitivity in both the original and validation cohorts.

The cohort was made up of about 610 healthy bone marrow donors. Cohort members were all nominally healthy when sampled, although unrecorded immune exposures were likely present. The donor tested CMV seropositive and was one of the 289 seropositive cohort members. A peripheral blood sample was provided by each donor, and peripheral blood mononuclear cells were used for TCR beta sequencing. The Qiagen DNeasy Blood Extraction Kit was used to extract genomic DNA from the blood cell samples. The CDR3 holds 11 amino acids from the cysteine to the phenylalanine. The entry retains the CDR3 DNA only, 33 bases that are in frame from base 1. Relative to germline, V is 11 bases shorter and J is 1 base shorter, with 8 bases between their ends. In the germline V gene, CDR1 corresponds to SNHLY and CDR2 to FYNNEI. Receptors were amplified or captured by the immunoSEQ multiplex PCR assay. The multiplex PCR relied on a mix of 60 forward primers for TCR Vbeta segments and 13 reverse primers for TCR Jbeta segments. A multiplex PCR assay on genomic DNA amplified the CDR3 region of rearranged TCR beta genes. The Illumina HiSeq System was used to sequence the amplified TCR beta libraries as 87-base-pair reads. The paper's data handling went like this. In a later analysis, around 80 million unique TCR beta chains were counted across the 690 or so repertoires, and roughly 10 million of these chains were shared by at least two donors. Raw reads were error-corrected and collapsed into unique sequences with a nearest-neighbor algorithm that merged closely related sequences to remove PCR and sequencing errors. Alignment of CDR3 sequences to IMGT reference sequences was used to assign V, D and J gene segments. Each retained sequence needed at least a six-nucleotide match to both a V gene segment and a J gene segment. A rearrangement counted as productive if the CDR3 had no stop codons and remained in frame with V and J, and every other rearrangement counted as non-productive. CDR3 was defined according to IMGT convention as the region running from the second conserved V-encoded cysteine to the conserved J-encoded phenylalanine. Sequences without an unambiguous match to a single V gene segment were excluded from the earlier analysis of 500 to 700 of the donors. An earlier analysis of 587 of the donors called V segments functional above 56.7% productive rearrangements and segregating when the between-donor standard deviation exceeded 5%. A statistical classification framework was built to diagnose cytomegalovirus status from the catalog of TCR beta chain sequences. A later analysis assigned V and J genes by comparing TCR nucleotide sequences with IMGT/GENE-DB human TR gene sequences. Using the TCRdist pipeline, a later analysis assigned CDR3 sequences along with most-parsimonious VDJ recombination scenarios. A later analysis defined each TCR beta chain by its CDR3 amino acid sequence plus V-gene family, and excluded reads lacking a unique V-gene family. A later analysis removed roughly 590 highly shared, low-generation-probability nucleotide sequences to deal with suspected cross-contamination and a sequencing artifact. In a later analysis, a clonal expansion index for each public chain was calculated from normalized within-repertoire ranks of inferred template counts. Generation probabilities in a later analysis came from a VDJ recombination model fitted to out-of-frame rearrangements, and those results were checked against IGoR. In a later analysis, TCR-TCR, TCR-HLA and TCR-CMV co-occurrence was scored with hypergeometric tests, and a repertoire-size bias correction was applied to TCR pairs. To estimate false discovery rates, a later analysis permuted the HLA or CMV assignments 20 times. In a later analysis, co-occurring TCRs were grouped with DBSCAN, and TCRdist sequence similarity was added when clustering was performed within HLA-allele-positive subsets. Repertoires with fewer than 30,000 or more than 120,000 public chains were left out of co-occurrence clustering, as were a handful of repertoires with anomalous nucleotide sharing. TCRdb's version of the immuneACCESS table is confined to in-frame rearrangements and falls short of the full clone set. An unresolved V gene accounts for under half of the shortfall where checked; the remainder is of unknown origin. That table furnishes V, J and clone size, whereas the DNA furnished D and trimming. Across this sample there are under 95,000 clones, with 79% seen only once. Together, the top ten hold roughly 14% of the sample.

About this clone itself: Its cognate antigen has yet to be identified. Base qualities were left out, and no much larger clone turns up one base away.

The receptor was isolated from a woman between 35 and 50 years old in good health and CMV-seropositive. Recombination joined TRBV2 with TRBJ1-1; a weak D assignment points to TRBD1 (6 bases agree). Material for sequencing was PBMCs. Read as DNA, the sequence is TGTGCCGAACAGGGGAACACTGAAGCTTTCTTT. Translation gives CAEQGNTEAFF.